Each of the 5 T cell receptor beta chains below was sequenced from the same sample in a study of prognosis after radiotherapy for stage I lung cancer. Template was genomic DNA; TCR beta CDR3 amplified in two multiplex PCR rounds. First-round PCR, the initial amplification, used primers specific to each TRBV and TRBJ gene. Each CDR3 protein gets one entry after TCRdb re-called the multiplex PCR reads with MiXCR. The data show approximately 18,000 distinct CDR3 sequences, over 15% seen once. The sample in question was PBMCs, obtained before or after stereotactic body radiation therapy (not recorded which). The receptors here all came from a donor over 45 with non-small cell lung cancer.

This clonotype was detected many times. The chain couples TRBV9 to TRBJ2-3; tentatively, D is TRBD2 (6 bases). Per germline, CDR1 SGDLS and CDR2 YYNGEE. Trimming left V 4 bases short and J 0 bases short, with 15 bases between. The CDR3 totals 16 residues. The CDR3 loop is CASSPRGAASTDTQYF. Written as DNA, the CDR3 is TGTGCCAGCAGCCCCCGCGGGGCCGCTAGCACAGATACGCAGTATTTT.

Worth noting for this clonotype: Only one base separates this from a far larger clonotype, so it likely reflects a read error. J is TRBJ1-5 and V is TRBV11-3, with a possible D match to TRBD1 (5 bases). CDR3 length: 15 residues. V gave up 4 bases and J gave up 4 bases, with 14 bases separating them. Germline lookup yields CDR1 SGHNT and CDR2 YENEEA. CDR3 sequence (DNA): TGTGCCAGCAGCTCCGAGGACACGTGGAATCAGCCCCAGCATTTT. Translating gives CASSSEDTWNQPQHF.

This clonotype came up many times. The DNA for the CDR3 is TGTGCCAGCAGCAAAGGGACAGCCCAAAACACCGGGGAGCTGTTTTTT. The encoded protein is CASSKGTAQNTGELFF. The J gene is TRBJ2-2, the V gene TRBV7-6; TRBD1 matches 7 bases. The V gene end was trimmed by 5 bases and the J gene end by 2 bases; junction bases not matched to a gene: 8. This CDR3 comprises 16 residues. Germline loops: CDR1 SGHVS, CDR2 FNYEAQ.

This clonotype was picked up many times. The V call is TRBV7-3, the J call TRBJ2-1, with D maybe TRBD2 (5 bases). CDR1 is SGHTA, CDR2 FQGTGA, per germline. The CDR3 consists of 13 residues. Trimming pared 5 bases from V and 9 bases from J, leaving 14 bases between. CDR3 sequence (DNA): TGTGCCAGCAGCGATCCCACTAGAGGTGAGCAGTTCTTC. Its protein product is CASSDPTRGEQFF.

This clonotype was recorded many times. J is TRBJ2-1 and V is TRBV7-9; D not resolved. CDR1 is SEHNR and CDR2 is FQNEAQ in the germline V gene (reference sequence). Deletions cut 5 bases from V and 5 bases from J, with 19 bases between. This CDR3 comprises 16 residues. The DNA of the CDR3 is TGTGCCAGCAGCCTCCCGGGCGCAGCAACGGACAATGAGCAGTTCTTC. Translated: CASSLPGAATDNEQFF.